One T cell receptor beta chain is described in this entry. Its specificity is unknown. The data were taken from a study of cytomegalovirus exposure and HLA in healthy donors. Study-level background: The platform used for the 95 to 150 validation repertoires matched that of the 666 first-cohort repertoires, a later analysis reported.

Notes on the study in general: The investigators catalogued 160 or so TCR beta chains as cytomegalovirus-associated. In vitro work confirmed that three CMV-associated chains recognize CMV antigens. Most sequenced TCRs were rare (though some public TCRs occurred in many donors).

Using immunoSEQ multiplex PCR, the repertoire was profiled, and TCRdb retains in-frame clones only, with some absent. The repertoire holds around 170,000 clones, with 85% as singletons. The TCR was taken from a man younger than 35 in good health and CMV-seropositive. The source material was PBMCs.

CDR3 in amino acids: CATSSPQGAGEKLFF. CDR3 bases: TGTGCCACCAGCAGCCCACAGGGGGCGGGTGAAAAACTGTTTTTT. The chain links TRBV15 to TRBJ1-4, with TRBD1 identical over 9 bases. This CDR3 comprises 15 residues. In germline, CDR1 is LNHNV, CDR2 YYDKDF (reference sequence). Trimming cost V 3 bases and J 7 bases; bases outside gene matches: 6.